What follows are 27 T cell receptor beta chains derived from one specimen sequenced in a study of vaccination and CD4 T cells after COVID-19. Treatment here: roughly 10-day PBMC culture with coronavirus spike peptide pools or control peptides (ViraFEST assay). Which antigens these TCRs recognize remains unknown. Cultured CD4+ T cell DNA underwent sequencing with the Oncomine TCR Beta short-read assay. MiXCR, run by TCRdb on the PCR reads, gives a single entry per CDR3 protein. The data hold about 11,000 distinct CDR3 sequences, with roughly 73% observed a single time. The sequencing input was CD4+ T cells from blood, cultured in vitro. These receptors were collected from a human donor who had recovered from COVID-19.

The V and J genes are TRBV7-8 and TRBJ2-3; no reliable D call. Germline-derived CDR1 and CDR2 are SGHVS and FQNEAQ. This CDR3 has 15 amino acids. Trimming removed 1 base from V and 2 bases from J, with 10 bases in between. CDR3 nucleotides: TGTGCCAGCAGCTTAGGGGGTCCCCACACAGATACGCAGTATTTT. This codes for CASSLGGPHTDTQYF.

This chain connects TRBV6-1 to TRBJ1-6; D is undetermined. The germline V gene encodes CDR1 MNHNS and CDR2 SASEGT. V shed 5 bases and J shed 10 bases, with 18 bases lying between them. This CDR3 region has 15 residues. The CDR3 loop reads CASSKLQSRRSPLHF. In DNA, the CDR3 is TGTGCCAGCAGTAAACTGCAGAGTAGGAGGTCACCCCTCCACTTT.

The genes are TRBV6-2 or TRBV6-3 and TRBJ2-7, with unresolved D. CDR1 is MNHEY, CDR2 SVGEGT, per germline. Deletions cut 2 bases from V and 5 bases from J, with 22 bases between. The CDR3 is 17 residues long. The CDR3 sequence is CASSYTPFPGANDEQYF. The CDR3 nucleotides are TGTGCCAGCAGTTACACCCCCTTTCCTGGAGCGAACGACGAGCAGTACTTC.

The table lists this clonotype with a few counts. The rearrangement uses TRBV20-1 and TRBJ1-2; 9 bases line up with TRBD1. The CDR3 sequence is 14 residues long. Unmatched junction bases numbered 8, after V lost 3 bases and J lost 6 bases. Germline V CDR1 and CDR2: DFQATT, SNEGSKA (reference sequence). The CDR3 here is CSASSPQGANGYTF. CDR3 DNA sequence: TGCAGTGCTAGTTCTCCACAGGGGGCAAATGGCTACACCTTC.

The V call is TRBV28, the J call TRBJ1-4; 8 bases match TRBD1. V gave up 6 bases and J gave up 7 bases; unmatched junction bases: 7. Germline CDR1 reads MDHEN; CDR2 reads SYDVKM. This CDR3 region has 14 residues. The CDR3 here is CASSPGQASEKLFF. In DNA form, the CDR3 reads TGTGCCAGCAGCCCGGGACAGGCCTCTGAAAAACTGTTTTTT.

This clonotype was recorded a few times. The CDR3 sequence is CASSLGGSYQETQYF. The DNA for the CDR3 is TGTGCCAGCAGCTTGGGAGGGTCCTACCAAGAGACCCAGTACTTC. This chain joins TRBV5-4 and TRBJ2-5, with D perhaps TRBD2 (5 bases). The germline CDR1 and CDR2 sequences are SGHNT and YYREEE (reference sequence). Trimming removed 0 bases at V and 0 bases at J, with 9 bases between. The CDR3 is made up of 15 amino acids. The complete variable domain, with remaining parts taken from reference TRBV5-4 and TRBJ2-5, reads ETGVTQSPTHLIKTRGQQVTLRCSSQSGHNTVSWYQQALGQGPQFIFQYYREEENGRGNFPPRFSGLQFPNYSSELNVNALELDDSALYLCASSLGGSYQETQYFGPGTRLLVL.

The rearrangement joins TRBV6-5 to TRBJ1-1; D not certain. This CDR3 contains 13 residues. V lost 3 bases and J lost 5, with 10 bases in between. Germline V gene lookup returns CDR1 MNHEY and CDR2 SVGAGI. The CDR3 reads CASSYSWGTEAFF. In nucleotides, the CDR3 is TGTGCCAGCAGTTATTCGTGGGGAACTGAAGCTTTCTTT.

This rearrangement joins TRBV20-1 to TRBJ2-7, with 8 bases aligning to TRBD2. Trimming took 3 bases from V and 1 from J; bases not matched to a gene: 8. Germline CDR1 and CDR2: DFQATT and SNEGSKA (reference sequence). The CDR3 consists of 15 residues. The CDR3 DNA reads TGCAGTGCTAGCGGGAGGGCGGGTAAGTCCTACGAGCAGTACTTC. Amino acids: CSASGRAGKSYEQYF.

Remarks on this clonotype: A read error may produce the germline difference seen at one junction end. The genes are TRBV7-6 and TRBJ1-1; 8 bases fit TRBD1. Germline CDR1 is SGHVS and CDR2 is FNYEAQ. CDR3 length: 13 amino acids. The CDR3: CASSRTGNAEAFF. Written as DNA, the CDR3 is TGTGCCAGCAGCAGGACAGGGAACGCTGAAGCTTTCTTT. Supplemented by reference TRBV7-6 and TRBJ1-1, the full variable domain reads GAGVSQSPRYKVTKRGQDVALRCDPISGHVSLYWYRQALGQGPEFLTYFNYEAQQDKSGLPNDRFSAERPEGSISTLTIQRTEQRDSAMYRCASSRTGNAEAFFGQGTRLTVV.

The gene calls are TRBV20-1 and TRBJ2-3; 11 bases match TRBD1. CDR3 length equals 11 residues. CDR1 DFQATT and CDR2 SNEGSKA come from the germline V gene (reference sequence). CDR3 nucleotide sequence: TGCAGCGGGGACAGGGGGGATACGCAGTATTTT. This translates into CSGDRGDTQYF.

This clonotype is a singleton in its sample. The chain is built from TRBV6-1 and TRBJ1-5; 8 nucleotides line up with TRBD1. Per the germline V gene, CDR1 is MNHNS and CDR2 is SASEGT. The CDR3 has 17 residues. V gave up 5 bases and J gave up 1 base; unmatched junction bases: 10. The CDR3 DNA sequence: TGTGCCAGCAGTCGAAAACCAGGGGGCAAAAGCAATCAGCCCCAGCATTTT. Translated, it gives CASSRKPGGKSNQPQHF.

The V gene is TRBV28, the J gene TRBJ1-1, with D perhaps TRBD1 (5 bases). The V end was cut by 4 bases, the J end by 0 bases, with 6 bases between. The CDR3 is 13 amino acids. Germline assignment: CDR1 MDHEN and CDR2 SYDVKM. CDR3 amino acids: CASSSGVNTEAFF. CDR3 sequence (DNA): TGTGCCAGCAGTTCGGGGGTGAACACTGAAGCTTTCTTT. The full variable domain, in which reference TRBV28 and TRBJ1-1 provide the parts outside the CDR3, is DVKVTQSSRYLVKRTGEKVFLECVQDMDHENMFWYRQDPGLGLRLIYFSYDVKMKEKGDIPEGYSVSREKKERFSLILESASTNQTSMYLCASSSGVNTEAFFGQGTRLTVV.

In DNA, the CDR3 is TGTGCCAGCAGCTTAGGTTCCGGGGGTGAGCAGTTCTTC. Protein: CASSLGSGGEQFF. The chain carries TRBV7-7 and TRBJ2-1; D perhaps matches TRBD2 (6 bases). The CDR3 is 13 amino acids. Trimming left V 1 base short and J 9 bases short, with 10 bases between. The germline gives CDR1 SSHAT, CDR2 FNYEAQ (reference sequence).

Notes on this clonotype: No DNA is shown, since the ends of the CDR3 on it are uncertain; the CDR3 is the one TCRdb lists. This chain connects TRBV20-1 to TRBJ2-1; the D call in the table, TRBD2, was not verified against the DNA. Counting both end residues, the CDR3 totals 16 amino acids. Germline values: CDR1 DFQATT, CDR2 SNEGSKA (reference sequence). The CDR3 here is CSARYGRARSLHQQFF.

The chain couples TRBV10-3 to TRBJ2-7, with D perhaps matching TRBD1 or TRBD2 (6 bases each). Trimming cost V 11 bases and J 1 base, with 12 bases left between them. Germline V gives CDR1 ENHRY, CDR2 SYGVKD. The CDR3 runs to 12 residues. Here the CDR3 DNA reads TGTGCCGCGGGGACAATTTCCTACGAGCAGTACTTC. Translation: CAAGTISYEQYF.

V and J are TRBV15 and TRBJ2-7; 7 bases fit TRBD1. CDR1 is LNHNV, CDR2 YYDKDF, per germline (reference sequence). The CDR3 runs to 15 residues. The V segment lost 3 bases and the J segment 6 bases; nucleotides outside the gene matches: 11. The CDR3 nucleotides are TGTGCCACCAGCAGGCCGGGGCGAACAGGGGTCGAGCAGTACTTC. Amino acid sequence: CATSRPGRTGVEQYF.

The chain is built from TRBV12-3 or TRBV12-4 and TRBJ1-6, with D tentatively TRBD1 (5 bases). This CDR3 is built from 13 residues. The germline V and J ends were trimmed by 3 bases and 11 bases, with 11 bases remaining between them. This chain's CDR3 is CASSFGTTTPLHF. The CDR3 DNA reads TGTGCCAGCAGTTTCGGGACTACGACACCCCTCCACTTT.

This chain uses TRBV6-2 or TRBV6-3 with TRBJ2-5; D ambiguous. V lost 5 bases and J 0 bases, leaving 10 bases between the germline ends. CDR3 size: 14 residues. Germline CDR1 and CDR2: MNHEY and SVGEGT. The CDR3 DNA reads as TGTGCCAGCAGTGCCCTTAGCTACCAAGAGACCCAGTACTTC. This encodes CASSALSYQETQYF.

The chain recombines TRBV20-1 with TRBJ2-6; no reliable D call. The germline gives CDR1 DFQATT, CDR2 SNEGSKA (reference sequence). Trimming left V 3 bases short and J 1 base short, with 10 bases between. The CDR3 contains 15 residues. CDR3 protein: CSARALGSGANVLTF. The DNA for the CDR3 is TGCAGTGCTAGGGCCTTGGGGTCTGGGGCCAACGTCCTGACTTTC.

Only one count was recorded for this clonotype. The chain is built from TRBV2 and TRBJ1-5; D is unresolved. CDR3 size: 15 residues. Germline lookup yields CDR1 SNHLY and CDR2 FYNNEI. V was cut by 2 bases and J by 9 bases, with 17 bases left in between. The CDR3 DNA follows: TGTGCCAGCAGTGAAAGGGTAGGGCGGCGATCGCCCCAGCATTTT. Protein sequence: CASSERVGRRSPQHF.

The V call is TRBV7-8, the J call TRBJ1-6; no reliable D call. The germline gives CDR1 SGHVS, CDR2 FQNEAQ. The ends were cut back, 5 bases at V and 12 bases at J, with 23 bases in the middle. This CDR3 region has 16 residues. CDR3 coding DNA: TGTGCCAGCAGCCCTGGGAATCGTCCATTCAATGAACCCCTCCACTTT. It yields the protein CASSPGNRPFNEPLHF. Based on the CDR3 plus reference TRBV7-8 and TRBJ1-6, the full variable domain is GAGVSQSPRYKVAKRGQDVALRCDPISGHVSLFWYQQALGQGPEFLTYFQNEAQLDKSGLPSDRFFAERPEGSVSTLKIQRTQQEDSAVYLCASSPGNRPFNEPLHFGNGTRLTVT.

The genes are TRBV20-1 and TRBJ2-5; TRBD1 agrees at 7 bases. CDR1 is DFQATT and CDR2 is SNEGSKA in the germline V gene (reference sequence). Germline trimming cut 6 bases from V and 3 bases from J; bases unmatched to any gene: 7. The CDR3 sequence is 13 residues long. CDR3 sequence (DNA): TGCAGTGCCGAGGGGGCAGGCAAAGAGACCCAGTACTTC. Its translation is CSAEGAGKETQYF.

As DNA, the CDR3 is TGTGCCAGCAGTTTAATAGGGCGTTACGAGCAGTACTTC. Protein sequence: CASSLIGRYEQYF. V and J are TRBV6-5 and TRBJ2-7; D unclear. Between the trimmed V and J ends, which lost 4 bases and 4 bases, there was a span of 11 bases. Per the germline V gene, CDR1 is MNHEY and CDR2 is SVGAGI. The CDR3 covers 13 residues.

The chain has TRBV20-1 and TRBJ2-3, with D perhaps TRBD1 (6 bases). The CDR3 has 11 residues. Germline V gene sequence: CDR1 DFQATT, CDR2 SNEGSKA (reference sequence). V was shortened by 6 bases and J by 11 bases, with 15 bases between the two germline ends. DNA of the CDR3: TGCAGTGCCAAGACAGGTTTCAAGCAGTATTTT. This sequence encodes CSAKTGFKQYF.

This clonotype came up once. CDR3 in amino acids: CASSFQGEETQYF. CDR3 sequence (DNA): TGTGCCAGTAGTTTCCAAGGGGAAGAGACCCAGTACTTC. The rearrangement links TRBV19 to TRBJ2-5; D is possibly TRBD1 (5 bases). The CDR3 is 13 residues long. V lost 5 bases and J 3 bases, leaving 10 bases between the germline ends. Germline V gene data show CDR1 as LNHDA and CDR2 as SQIVND (reference sequence). Filled out from reference TRBV19 and TRBJ2-5, the complete variable domain reads DGGITQSPKYLFRKEGQNVTLSCEQNLNHDAMYWYRQDPGQGLRLIYYSQIVNDFQKGDIAEGYSVSREKKESFPLTVTSAQKNPTAFYLCASSFQGEETQYFGPGTRLLVL.

The V gene is TRBV20-1, the J gene TRBJ2-3; D call uncertain. The CDR3 consists of 15 residues. CDR1 and CDR2 (germline): DFQATT, SNEGSKA (reference sequence). The CDR3 DNA is TGCCAAACTCAGGCGCGGCGGTTCAAGTGGGATACGCAGTATTTT. Protein product: CQTQARRFKWDTQYF.

CDR3: CASSLVGETQYF. The CDR3 region has the DNA TGTGCCAGCAGCTTGGTGGGAGAGACCCAGTACTTC. This chain connects TRBV7-2 to TRBJ2-5, with D unresolved. This CDR3 region has 12 residues. CDR1 SGHTA and CDR2 FQGNSA come from the germline V gene. V was trimmed by 3 bases and J by 4 bases, leaving 6 bases between them.